This paragraph reports one T cell receptor (beta chain). Other DNA sequences in this sample translate to the same CDR3. Every immunoSEQ plate was one replicate of a subset's evenly spread DNA. Here immunoSEQ multiplex PCR was the method, and the copy in TCRdb shows in-frame clones only, minus some. Among over a million clones, about 98.5% were seen once, and the ten largest hold 0.3% to 0.45%. The CDR3 consists of 13 residues. Per the germline V gene, CDR1 is LGHNA and CDR2 is YSLEER. V was clipped by 1 base and J by 3 bases, with 7 bases between them. The sample is drawn from a study of shared clonotypes between healthy human individuals.

This rearrangement joins TRBV4-3 to TRBJ2-7; D unclear. The clonotype originates from a young man in good health. Sequencing was performed on naive CD4+ T cells sorted from blood. Subset specified: CD45RA+ positively selected. The CDR3 DNA sequence: TGCGCCAGCAGCCAAGTTCGCGGCTACGAGCAGTACTTC. Translating gives CASSQVRGYEQYF.